Following are 27 T cell receptor beta chains from one sample sequenced in a study of beta chain features in type 1 diabetes. Of the isolated RNA, all was reverse transcribed, and so the sequenced material was expressed TCRB transcripts. Only in-frame clones appear in the TCRdb table, and some are missing; sequencing was by immunoSEQ multiplex PCR. The sample has 150,000 to 170,000 clones, about 8.5% seen once. The sample was central memory CD4+ T cells from blood. The receptors derive from a man between 18 and 29 years old in good health.

The chain joins TRBV7-9 to TRBJ2-3; D is unresolved. V lost 3 bases, J lost 1 base, and 8 bases lay in between. Germline V gene data show CDR1 as SEHNR and CDR2 as FQNEAQ (reference sequence). CDR3 length equals 14 residues. CDR3 DNA sequence: TGTGCCAGCAGCTTTTCTATTGGCACAGATACGCAGTATTTT. It specifies CASSFSIGTDTQYF.

For this clone: In the same sample, other DNA sequences code for this CDR3. V usage is TRBV7-2 and J usage is TRBJ2-7; 7 bases map to TRBD1. CDR3 size: 14 residues. V gave up 2 bases and J gave up 4 bases; unmatched junction bases: 5. Germline values: CDR1 SGHTA, CDR2 FQGNSA. The CDR3 region has the DNA TGTGCCAGCAGCTTAAGACAGGGTTGGTACGAGCAGTACTTC. Protein: CASSLRQGWYEQYF.

The gene calls are TRBV5-1 and TRBJ1-2; the D gene is possibly TRBD1 (5 bases). There are 15 residues in the CDR3. V was clipped by 5 bases and J by 4 bases, with 18 bases between them. The germline CDR1 and CDR2 sequences are SGHRS and YFSETQ. DNA of the CDR3: TGCGCCAGCAGGGCGATACAGGATCGAGGCTATGGCTACACCTTC. As protein: CASRAIQDRGYGYTF.

This clone was found a few times. The J gene is TRBJ2-3, the V gene TRBV9, with D possibly TRBD1 on 6 matching bases. The CDR3 spans 17 residues. CDR1 is SGDLS and CDR2 is YYNGEE in the germline V gene. V lost 4 bases and J lost 1, with 19 bases in between. In nucleotides, the CDR3 is TGTGCCAGCAGCCCCTCCTCGACAGGCCGGGGCACAGATACGCAGTATTTT. The encoded protein is CASSPSSTGRGTDTQYF.

V is TRBV19 and J is TRBJ2-7, with 8 bases that match TRBD1. The CDR3 extends over 14 amino acids. V lost 3 bases to trimming and J lost 2 bases; unmatched junction nucleotides: 3. Germline V gives CDR1 LNHDA, CDR2 SQIVND (reference sequence). The CDR3, as DNA: TGTGCCAGTAGTATTAAACAGGGGGCCTACGAGCAGTACTTC. Amino acids: CASSIKQGAYEQYF.

The chain employs TRBV11-3 and TRBJ2-7, with a possible D match to TRBD2 (6 bases). Trimming took off 5 bases at V and 1 base at J, with 18 bases between the two ends. This CDR3 comprises 16 residues. CDR1 and CDR2 from the germline V gene are SGHNT and YENEEA. CDR3 DNA: TGTGCCAGCAGCCCCCGTACCGGGGGAGAATCCTACGAGCAGTACTTC. Its protein product is CASSPRTGGESYEQYF.

This clone showed up just a few times. The chain carries TRBV5-1 and TRBJ2-2; 8 bases are shared with TRBD1. Germline lookup yields CDR1 SGHRS and CDR2 YFSETQ. This CDR3 is built from 16 residues. V lost 3 bases, J lost 4 bases, and 8 bases stayed unmatched. CDR3 sequence reads: CASSSQTGALTGELFF. The DNA of the CDR3 is TGCGCCAGCAGCTCTCAGACAGGGGCGCTCACCGGGGAGCTGTTTTTT.

This clone has at least ten counts. The chain joins TRBV7-3 to TRBJ2-3; D gene ambiguous. This CDR3 has 15 amino acids. Germline CDR1 SGHTA, CDR2 FQGTGA. Trimming stripped 5 bases from V and 1 base from J, with 13 bases between. CDR3: CASSTLAGGTDTQYF. The CDR3 DNA reads TGTGCCAGCAGCACCCTTGCAGGCGGCACAGATACGCAGTATTTT.

This clone came up a few times. V usage is TRBV5-6 and J usage is TRBJ2-2, with D tentatively TRBD1 (6 bases). Per germline, CDR1 SGHDT and CDR2 YYEEEE. This CDR3 comprises 15 residues. V lost 8 bases, J lost 5 bases, and 19 bases lay in between. The CDR3 is CASTPWDTVTGELFF. The CDR3 DNA reads TGTGCCAGTACTCCTTGGGACACGGTGACCGGGGAGCTGTTTTTT.

V gene TRBV28 combines with J gene TRBJ1-1; D ambiguous. Looked up from germline, CDR1 is MDHEN and CDR2 is SYDVKM. This CDR3 comprises 18 residues. V lost 3 bases to trimming and J lost 0 bases, with 20 bases between them. This CDR3 is CASSFLMRLRPMNTEAFF. The DNA for the CDR3 is TGTGCCAGCAGTTTCCTCATGAGGCTTCGCCCAATGAACACTGAAGCTTTCTTT.

This clone was detected a few times. The rearrangement joins TRBV7-2 to TRBJ2-5; 8 bases fit TRBD2. The V and J ends lost 5 bases and 5 bases, in that order; junction bases with no gene match: 13. Germline CDR1 reads SGHTA; CDR2 reads FQGNSA. CDR3 size: 16 residues. CDR3 nucleotides: TGTGCCAGCAGCCCCCGGGGTTCGGCTAGCGGGGAGACCCAGTACTTC. Encoded protein: CASSPRGSASGETQYF.

This chain links TRBV2 with TRBJ1-5; D is unresolved. This CDR3 is 12 amino acids long. Trimming stripped 7 bases from V and 7 bases from J, with 11 bases between. Germline V gene sequence: CDR1 SNHLY, CDR2 FYNNEI. The CDR3 nucleotides are TGTGCCAGCACGGGGTCGGAACAGCCCCAGCATTTT. Protein sequence: CASTGSEQPQHF. Complete variable domain (other parts from reference TRBV2 and TRBJ1-5): EPEVTQTPSHQVTQMGQEVILRCVPISNHLYFYWYRQILGQKVEFLVSFYNNEISEKSEIFDDQFSVERPDGSNFTLKIRSTKLEDSAMYFCASTGSEQPQHFGDGTRLSIL.

This clone was counted at least ten times. CDR3 in DNA: TGTGCCATCAGTGATCAGGCTAACGAGCAGTACTTC. Amino acids: CAISDQANEQYF. The J gene is TRBJ2-7, the V gene TRBV10-3; D gene uncertain. Deletions cut 3 bases from V and 5 bases from J, with 8 bases between. Germline CDR1 ENHRY, CDR2 SYGVKD. This CDR3 region has 12 residues.

Only a few counts were recorded for this clone. The V gene is TRBV4-2, the J gene TRBJ2-1; no clear D gene. The CDR3 runs to 15 residues. Per germline, CDR1 LGHNA and CDR2 YNFKEQ. Trimming pared 0 bases from V and 8 bases from J, leaving 14 bases between. CDR3 protein: CASSQEGRSVDEQFF. In DNA, the CDR3 is TGTGCCAGCAGCCAAGAAGGTCGCAGCGTGGATGAGCAGTTCTTC.

This clone was detected only a few times. This chain connects TRBV27 to TRBJ1-5; perhaps TRBD1 as D (5 bases). The CDR3 consists of 15 residues. V was pared by 3 bases and J by 0 bases, with 9 bases between. Germline CDR1 MNHEY, CDR2 SMNVEV (reference sequence). Written as DNA, the CDR3 is TGTGCCAGCAGTTTTGACAGTTATAGCAATCAGCCCCAGCATTTT. As protein: CASSFDSYSNQPQHF.

There are a few counts of this clone. The V and J genes are TRBV4-1 and TRBJ2-4; perhaps TRBD1 as D (5 bases). The CDR3 contains 12 residues. Trimming left V 1 base short and J 13 bases short, with 11 bases between. The V gene's germline CDR1 is MGHRA and CDR2 YSYEKL. DNA of the CDR3: TGCGCCAGCAGCCAAGCTACTGGGGCCCAGTACTTC. Protein sequence: CASSQATGAQYF.

Only a few counts were recorded for this clone. The rearrangement links TRBV2 to TRBJ2-5, with D possibly TRBD2 on 5 matching bases. The J call is in doubt because the DNA end fits TRBJ2-7 better. The germline V gene encodes CDR1 SNHLY and CDR2 FYNNEI. This CDR3 is 14 amino acids long. The CDR3 region is CASRRDQPFYEQYF. CDR3 DNA sequence: TGTGCCAGCAGGAGGGATCAACCCTTCTACGAGCAGTACTTC.

This clone was seen repeatedly, ten times or more. J is TRBJ2-1 and V is TRBV7-9, with D perhaps matching TRBD2 (6 bases). Germline V gene sequence: CDR1 SEHNR, CDR2 FQNEAQ (reference sequence). Trimming took 1 base from V and 14 from J, leaving 9 bases between them. The CDR3 spans 11 residues. The CDR3 bases are TGTGCCAGCAGCTTAGTGGGAGGAGAGTTCTTC. Translated, it gives CASSLVGGEFF.

In this sample, this clone turned up a few times. The chain uses TRBV4-2 and TRBJ2-5; 7 bases line up with TRBD2. J gave up 0 bases and V 5 bases, and 6 bases lay outside the gene matches. Germline V lookup: CDR1 LGHNA, CDR2 YNFKEQ. The CDR3 totals 15 residues. CDR3 amino acids: CASSLEAGYQETQYF. The CDR3 DNA follows: TGTGCCAGCAGCTTGGAAGCGGGGTACCAAGAGACCCAGTACTTC.

This rearrangement joins TRBV6-1 to TRBJ1-5; the D is unclear. Germline V gene lookup returns CDR1 MNHNS and CDR2 SASEGT. The CDR3 sequence is 13 residues long. Trimming left V 8 bases short and J 5 bases short, with 13 bases between. The CDR3 DNA follows: TGTGCCAGCCTCGTTGCGGGAGATCAGCCCCAGCATTTT. It codes for CASLVAGDQPQHF.

The chain has TRBV11-2 and TRBJ2-1; no firm D call. The V gene's germline CDR1 is SGHAT and CDR2 FQNNGV. Trimming pared 1 base from V and 5 bases from J, leaving 12 bases between. The CDR3 runs 15 residues. The CDR3 region is CASSLGRSENNEQFF. CDR3 sequence (DNA): TGTGCCAGCAGCTTAGGACGAAGCGAGAACAATGAGCAGTTCTTC. The whole variable domain, filled in from reference TRBV11-2 and TRBJ2-1, reads EAGVAQSPRYKIIEKRQSVAFWCNPISGHATLYWYQQILGQGPKLLIQFQNNGVVDDSQLPKDRFSAERLKGVDSTLKIQPAKLEDSAVYLCASSLGRSENNEQFFGPGTRLTVL.

This chain uses TRBV4-1 with TRBJ2-1, with 7 nucleotides matching TRBD1. The germline V gene encodes CDR1 MGHRA and CDR2 YSYEKL. The CDR3 spans 15 residues. V shed 4 bases and J 7 bases; nucleotides not matched to a gene: 10. CDR3: CASSRDDRASNEQFF. DNA of the CDR3: TGCGCCAGCAGCCGAGACGACAGGGCGAGTAATGAGCAGTTCTTC.

The V call is TRBV2, the J call TRBJ1-6; the match to TRBD1 covers 10 bases. The CDR3 length is 16 residues. Losses at the gene ends were 7 bases for V and 7 bases for J; bases not matched to a gene: 10. Germline lookup yields CDR1 SNHLY and CDR2 FYNNEI. The CDR3 here is CASNEFPGQGNSPLHF. Here the CDR3 DNA reads TGTGCCAGCAACGAATTTCCGGGACAGGGGAATTCACCCCTCCACTTT.

V is TRBV5-1 and J is TRBJ2-7; D not resolved. Trimming shortened V by 4 bases and J by 1 base, and 12 bases separated the two germline ends. CDR3 length: 14 amino acids. In germline, CDR1 is SGHRS, CDR2 YFSETQ. The CDR3 spells CASSQMEYSYEQYF. For the CDR3, the DNA is TGCGCCAGCAGCCAGATGGAGTATTCCTACGAGCAGTACTTC.

A few counts support this clone. The rearrangement links TRBV30 to TRBJ2-5; 8 nucleotides line up with TRBD1. The germline gives CDR1 GTSNPN, CDR2 SVGIG (reference sequence). The CDR3 totals 13 residues. Written as DNA, the CDR3 is TGTGCTAATGATCAGGGGGCGAGAGAGACCCAGTACTTC. It yields the protein CANDQGARETQYF.

This clone came up many times. The chain combines TRBV5-1 with TRBJ2-1; D not certain. The CDR3 covers 14 residues. Germline V gene sequence: CDR1 SGHRS, CDR2 YFSETQ. V lost 0 bases, J lost 5 bases, and 9 bases lay in between. CDR3: CASSLAFANNEQFF. For the CDR3, the DNA is TGCGCCAGCAGCTTGGCCTTTGCGAACAATGAGCAGTTCTTC.

This clone was seen more than once but under ten times. V and J are TRBV25-1 and TRBJ1-5, with D perhaps TRBD1 (5 bases). Germline-derived CDR1 and CDR2 are MGHDK and SYGVNS. The V gene lost 3 bases and the J gene lost 2 bases, with 8 bases spanning the gap. This CDR3 comprises 14 residues. The CDR3 loop is CASSDQGRNQPQHF. CDR3 bases: TGTGCCAGCAGTGACCAGGGTCGCAATCAGCCCCAGCATTTT.